Below, one T cell receptor (beta chain) is given with its context. The record originates from a study of shared T cell receptors in the human thymus. Germline-derived CDR1 and CDR2 are SEHNR and FQNEAQ (reference sequence). The CDR3 totals 14 residues. The ends were cut back, 1 base at V and 1 base at J, with 7 bases in the middle. Assay used: immunoSEQ multiplex PCR; TCRdb lists only in-frame clones, some missing. The table has hundreds of thousands of clones, 88% seen once. The same data also went into a second study, on human thymus T cells. That paper states: V and J gene usage appeared biased in thymic and blood repertoires.

The sequenced sample was thymocytes. The sequence derives from a boy less than two years old with a congenital heart defect. The chain carries TRBV7-9 and TRBJ1-1; D uncertain. The CDR3: CASSLGLWNTEAFF. The CDR3 DNA sequence: TGTGCCAGCAGCTTAGGACTTTGGAACACTGAAGCTTTCTTT.